Listed here are 9 T cell receptor beta chains from one sample, sequenced in a study of cytomegalovirus exposure and HLA in healthy donors. Both 60 Vbeta primers and 13 Jbeta primers went into the PCR. Method: immunoSEQ multiplex PCR; TCRdb's copy keeps in-frame clones and lacks some. The table shows around 120,000 clones, with roughly 79% occurring only once. The sample comprised PBMCs. These receptors all come from a boy younger than 10 in good health and CMV-seronegative.

CDR3 coding DNA: TGCGCCAGCAGTCAATCACGCCCGCTCGGGACAGCAATAGCCAAAAACATTCAGTACTTC. Amino acid sequence: CASSQSRPLGTAIAKNIQYF. The chain joins TRBV23-1 to TRBJ2-4; 7 bases fit TRBD1. TRBV23-1 is sorted into the ORF group, with uncertain function. This CDR3 is built from 20 residues. V gave up 0 bases and J gave up 0 bases; unmatched junction bases: 14.

This rearrangement joins TRBV16 to TRBJ1-5, with TRBD1 matching over 8 bases. Germline CDR1 and CDR2: KGHSY and FQNENV. The CDR3 is 16 residues long. The ends lost 7 bases at V and 2 bases at J; junction bases unmatched: 10. CDR3 protein: CASTGQGNVGNQPQHF. CDR3 bases: TGTGCCAGCACCGGACAGGGCAATGTTGGCAATCAGCCCCAGCATTTT.

This chain joins TRBV27 and TRBJ2-1; 7 bases are shared with TRBD2. Germline V gene sequence: CDR1 MNHEY, CDR2 SMNVEV (reference sequence). This CDR3 comprises 15 residues. Germline trimming cut 6 bases from V and 10 bases from J; bases unmatched to any gene: 15. As DNA, the CDR3 is TGTGCCAGCAGCCCCTGGTGGGAGGGCCAGCGGGAGCAGTTCTTC. Translated, it gives CASSPWWEGQREQFF.

CDR3 sequence (DNA): TGTGCCAGCAGTTTAGTAGCGGGGGGTCCTTCCTACAATGAGCAGTTCTTC. Protein sequence: CASSLVAGGPSYNEQFF. The chain uses TRBV27 and TRBJ2-1; 10 bases line up with TRBD2. The J segment lost 1 base and the V segment lost 2 bases, leaving 5 bases of the junction unmatched. The CDR3 is 17 residues long. CDR1 is MNHEY and CDR2 is SMNVEV in the germline V gene (reference sequence).

This chain joins TRBV9 and TRBJ2-1, with 8 positions matching TRBD2. Germline-derived CDR1 and CDR2 are SGDLS and YYNGEE. V lost 0 bases and J lost 0; bases outside the gene matches: 8. The length of the CDR3 is 18 residues. The chain's CDR3 is CASSVAQESGSSYNEQFF. The CDR3 DNA follows: TGTGCCAGCAGCGTAGCCCAGGAGAGCGGGAGCTCCTACAATGAGCAGTTCTTC.

Worth noting for this clone: One end of the junction does not line up with germline, which may come from a read error. V usage is TRBV4-2 and J usage is TRBJ2-5, with 8 bases fitting TRBD2. This CDR3 is 16 amino acids long. Germline V gene sequence: CDR1 LGHNA, CDR2 YNFKEQ. This CDR3 is CASSQGGGLGGESQYF. The CDR3, as DNA: TGTGCCAGCAGCCAAGGGGGGGGACTAGGAGGGGAGAGCCAGTACTTC.

This chain links TRBV27 with TRBJ2-2; D call uncertain. Per germline, CDR1 MNHEY and CDR2 SMNVEV (reference sequence). The CDR3 contains 13 residues. The V end was cut by 4 bases, the J end by 2 bases, with 5 bases between. The CDR3 here is CASSSHNTGELFF. In DNA, the CDR3 is TGTGCCAGCAGTTCCCATAACACCGGGGAGCTGTTTTTT.

This chain connects TRBV6-5 to TRBJ1-1, with D unclear. The CDR3 has 14 residues. Germline lookup yields CDR1 MNHEY and CDR2 SVGAGI. V was shortened by 0 bases and J by 1 base, with 6 bases between the two germline ends. The CDR3 DNA sequence: TGTGCCAGCAGTTACTCGCGGGGGAACACTGAAGCTTTCTTT. This codes for CASSYSRGNTEAFF.

The V call is TRBV6-1, the J call TRBJ2-2; D might be TRBD1 (5 bases). The CDR3 loop spans 18 amino acids. Trimming took 1 base from V and 1 from J, leaving 16 bases between them. Germline CDR1 reads MNHNS; CDR2 reads SASEGT. CDR3 nucleotides: TGTGCCAGCAGTGAAGAACAGGCCCCCATGGGGAACACCGGGGAGCTGTTTTTT. This codes for CASSEEQAPMGNTGELFF.